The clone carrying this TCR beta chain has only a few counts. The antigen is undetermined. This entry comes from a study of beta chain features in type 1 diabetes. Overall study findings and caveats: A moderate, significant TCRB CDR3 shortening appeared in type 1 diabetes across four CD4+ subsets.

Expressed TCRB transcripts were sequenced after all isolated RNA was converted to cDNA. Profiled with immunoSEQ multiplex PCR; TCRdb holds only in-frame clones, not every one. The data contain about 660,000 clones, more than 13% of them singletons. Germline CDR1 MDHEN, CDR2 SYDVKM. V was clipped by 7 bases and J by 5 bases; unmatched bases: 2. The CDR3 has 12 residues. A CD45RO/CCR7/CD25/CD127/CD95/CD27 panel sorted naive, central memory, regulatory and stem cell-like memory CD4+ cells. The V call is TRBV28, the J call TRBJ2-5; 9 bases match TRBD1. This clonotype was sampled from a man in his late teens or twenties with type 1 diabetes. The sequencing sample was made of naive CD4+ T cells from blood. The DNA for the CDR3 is TGTGCCAGCAAAACAGGGGGCGAGACCCAGTACTTC. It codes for CASKTGGETQYF.